The 11 T cell receptor beta chains in this list originate from one sample, sequenced in a study of response to subunit inactivated influenza vaccine. TCRdb processed the RT-PCR reads anew with MiXCR; each CDR3 protein has one entry. The data show 400,000 to 650,000 distinct CDR3 sequences, around 7.9% seen once. The sequencing here drew on PBMCs from blood, taken less than 30 months after vaccination. The receptors come from a man aged 50-75 years who received an inactivated influenza vaccine.

This clonotype was picked up many times. J is TRBJ2-7 and V is TRBV20-1, with 8 nucleotides matching TRBD2. Germline CDR1 reads DFQATT; CDR2 reads SNEGSKA (reference sequence). This CDR3 region has 11 residues. The V gene end was trimmed by 3 bases and the J gene end by 9 bases; junction bases not matched to a gene: 4. The DNA of the CDR3 is TGCAGTGCTAGGCAGCGGGAGTTGCAGTACTTC. Translation gives CSARQRELQYF.

This clonotype was found a few times. The V gene is TRBV7-9, the J gene TRBJ2-7; D is possibly TRBD2 (5 bases). Trimming removed 6 bases at V and 5 bases at J, with 20 bases between. CDR1 and CDR2 from the germline V gene are SEHNR and FQNEAQ (reference sequence). This CDR3 is built from 15 residues. In nucleotides, the CDR3 is TGTGCCAGCAGTCGTTCTAGGGCTAGCTTCGACGAGCAGTACTTC. It specifies CASSRSRASFDEQYF.

The chain links TRBV30 to TRBJ2-7, with TRBD2 matching over 9 bases. Germline assignment: CDR1 GTSNPN and CDR2 SVGIG (reference sequence). V was clipped by 0 bases and J by 2 bases; unmatched bases: 11. The CDR3 consists of 17 residues. Here the CDR3 DNA reads TGTGCCTGGAGTGTTCCCGGTTATTTAGCGGGGGCCTACGAGCAGTACTTC. Its translation: CAWSVPGYLAGAYEQYF.

The chain uses TRBV2 and TRBJ2-3; 13 positions agree with TRBD2. CDR1 is SNHLY and CDR2 is FYNNEI in the germline V gene. The CDR3 contains 20 residues. V was pared by 7 bases and J by 0 bases, with 16 bases of the junction left unmatched. The CDR3 spells CASNSFLSGTSGTSTDTQYF. The CDR3 coding sequence is TGTGCCAGCAATTCCTTTCTCTCGGGGACTAGCGGGACAAGCACAGATACGCAGTATTTT. Using reference TRBV2 and TRBJ2-3 for the parts outside the CDR3, the full variable domain is EPEVTQTPSHQVTQMGQEVILRCVPISNHLYFYWYRQILGQKVEFLVSFYNNEISEKSEIFDDQFSVERPDGSNFTLKIRSTKLEDSAMYFCASNSFLSGTSGTSTDTQYFGPGTRLTVL.

This clonotype appeared a few times. The chain carries TRBV27 and TRBJ1-5; D not certain. There are 13 residues in the CDR3. V was clipped by 3 bases and J by 5 bases, with 8 bases between them. The germline gives CDR1 MNHEY, CDR2 SMNVEV (reference sequence). CDR3 coding DNA: TGTGCCAGCAGTTTGGTGGCCCATCAGCCCCAGCATTTT. This gives the protein CASSLVAHQPQHF.

This clonotype came up a few times. The V and J genes are TRBV6-2 or TRBV6-3 and TRBJ2-3; perhaps TRBD1 as D (6 bases). V gave up 2 bases and J gave up 3 bases, with 12 bases separating them. This CDR3 has 15 residues. Germline CDR1 MNHEY, CDR2 SVGEGT. The CDR3 DNA reads TGTGCCAGCAGTTACCCCCGAGGACAGACAGATACGCAGTATTTT. Amino acids: CASSYPRGQTDTQYF.

This clonotype was seen a few times. The genes are TRBV6-5 and TRBJ1-1, with a tentative D call TRBD1 (6 bases). The CDR3 has 14 amino acids. Trimming cost V 2 bases and J 2 bases, with 9 bases left between them. Per the germline V gene, CDR1 is MNHEY and CDR2 is SVGAGI. The CDR3 sequence is CASSYAGENTEAFF. CDR3 in DNA: TGTGCCAGCAGTTACGCAGGGGAAAACACTGAAGCTTTCTTT.

Ten or more counts support this clonotype. The chain employs TRBV6-2 or TRBV6-3 and TRBJ2-7; D is perhaps TRBD2 (7 bases). The CDR3 runs to 15 residues. V was clipped by 6 bases and J by 7 bases, with 22 bases between them. CDR1 and CDR2 (germline): MNHEY, SVGEGT. The CDR3 sequence: CASSRRPGGSGEQYF. CDR3 nucleotides: TGTGCCAGCAGCCGCCGGCCGGGGGGCTCGGGAGAGCAGTACTTC.

This chain links TRBV6-2 or TRBV6-3 with TRBJ1-1; maybe TRBD1 (5 bases). CDR3 length: 14 residues. V shed 1 base and J shed 2 bases, with 8 bases lying between them. Germline V CDR1 and CDR2: MNHEY, SVGEGT. CDR3 nucleotides: TGTGCCAGCAGTTACTGGGGCCTTAACACTGAAGCTTTCTTT. Its protein is CASSYWGLNTEAFF.

The sample holds a few counts of this clonotype. The J gene is TRBJ2-7, the V gene TRBV4-2; 11 bases agree with TRBD2. CDR3 length equals 18 residues. Trimming cost V 4 bases and J 3 bases; bases outside gene matches: 14. Germline V gene data show CDR1 as LGHNA and CDR2 as YNFKEQ. This CDR3 is CASSPSSLATSGSYEQYF. The CDR3 region has the DNA TGTGCCAGCAGCCCTTCCTCCCTCGCCACTAGCGGGAGCTACGAGCAGTACTTC.

This chain links TRBV20-1 with TRBJ2-4; D remains ambiguous. Per the germline V gene, CDR1 is DFQATT and CDR2 is SNEGSKA (reference sequence). The CDR3 covers 15 residues. The V end lost 0 bases, the J end lost 0 bases, and 9 bases lay between the germline ends. The CDR3 loop reads CSARETSLAKNIQYF. CDR3 DNA: TGCAGTGCTAGAGAGACCAGCCTAGCCAAAAACATTCAGTACTTC.